The clone carrying this TCR beta chain has only a few counts. TCRdb used MiXCR to reprocess the 5' RACE reads, holding one entry per CDR3 protein. This table has around 64,000 distinct CDR3 sequences, approximately 16% appearing once. These data originate in a study of HIV-infected patients and healthy controls. The length of the CDR3 is 11 residues. With 10 bases removed from V and 6 bases from J, the gap between germline ends came to 13 bases. Looked up from germline, CDR1 is MNHEY and CDR2 is SVGAGI. This sequence was found in a human donor in good health. This chain connects TRBV6-5 to TRBJ2-7; the D is unclear. Input material: CD4+ T cells from blood. The CDR3 DNA sequence: TGTGCCACTCTAAGAGAGGCCGAGCAGTACTTC. Protein product: CATLREAEQYF.